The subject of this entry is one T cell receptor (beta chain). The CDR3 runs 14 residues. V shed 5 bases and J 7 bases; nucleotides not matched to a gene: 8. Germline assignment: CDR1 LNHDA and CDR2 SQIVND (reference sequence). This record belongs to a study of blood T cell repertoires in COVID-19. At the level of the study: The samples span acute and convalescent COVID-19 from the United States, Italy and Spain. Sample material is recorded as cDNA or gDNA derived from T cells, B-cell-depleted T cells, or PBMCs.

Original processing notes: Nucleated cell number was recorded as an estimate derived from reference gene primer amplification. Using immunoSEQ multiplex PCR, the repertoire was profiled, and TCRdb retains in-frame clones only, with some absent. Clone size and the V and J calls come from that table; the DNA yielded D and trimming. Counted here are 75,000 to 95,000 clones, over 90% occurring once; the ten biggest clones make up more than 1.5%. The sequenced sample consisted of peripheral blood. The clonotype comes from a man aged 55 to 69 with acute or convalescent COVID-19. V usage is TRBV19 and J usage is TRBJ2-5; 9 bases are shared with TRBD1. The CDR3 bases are TGTGCCAGTAGTTTGGACAGGGGTCGTGGGACCCAGTACTTC. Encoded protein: CASSLDRGRGTQYF.